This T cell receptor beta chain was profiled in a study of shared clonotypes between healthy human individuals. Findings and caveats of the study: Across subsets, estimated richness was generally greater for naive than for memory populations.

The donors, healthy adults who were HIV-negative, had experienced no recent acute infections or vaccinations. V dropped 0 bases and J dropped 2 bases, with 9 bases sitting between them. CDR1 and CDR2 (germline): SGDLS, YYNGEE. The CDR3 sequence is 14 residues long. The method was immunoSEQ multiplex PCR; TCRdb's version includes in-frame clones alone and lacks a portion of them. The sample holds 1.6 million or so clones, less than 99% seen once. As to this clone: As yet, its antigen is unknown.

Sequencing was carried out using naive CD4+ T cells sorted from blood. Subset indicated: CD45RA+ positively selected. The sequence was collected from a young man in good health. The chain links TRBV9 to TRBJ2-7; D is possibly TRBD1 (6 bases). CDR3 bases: TGTGCCAGCAGCGTAGAGAGGGGGACCTACGAGCAGTACTTC. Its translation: CASSVERGTYEQYF.